Sequencing of this T cell receptor beta chain was carried out in a study of blood T cell repertoires in COVID-19. Study-level information: Researchers got acute and convalescent COVID-19 samples from the United States, Italy and Spain. PBMCs, B-cell-depleted T cells, or T cells were the source of the cDNA or gDNA that made up the material.

This clone was seen more than once but under ten times. The authors' processing: Counts of nucleated cells, estimated from reference gene primer amplification, were obtained. Assay: immunoSEQ multiplex PCR; the TCRdb copy retains only in-frame clones and omits some. For V, J and clone size, that table is used; D and trimming come from the DNA. The table includes 150,000 to 200,000 clones, roughly 84% detected once. V was shortened by 0 bases and J by 0 bases, with 8 bases between the two germline ends. Germline loops: CDR1 SGHTA, CDR2 FQGTGA. This CDR3 has 16 amino acids. Input material: peripheral blood. The sequence was collected from a man aged 40-55 years with acute or convalescent COVID-19. The V gene is TRBV7-3, the J gene TRBJ2-2; D gene ambiguous. The CDR3 coding sequence is TGTGCCAGCAGCTTAACGCCCAGAACGAACACCGGGGAGCTGTTTTTT. Residues: CASSLTPRTNTGELFF.